The 12 T cell receptor beta chains reported below all come from one sample, sequenced in a study of blood T cells in healthy people across ages. Combining a sample-barcoded 5' primer with a J-beta primer mix, a second PCR ran for roughly 6 to 12 cycles. TCRdb fed the 5' RACE reads into MiXCR, producing one record per CDR3 protein. The sample records 800,000 or so distinct CDR3 sequences, roughly 60% being singletons. What was sequenced was blood. These receptors were obtained from a man under 40 in good health.

V gene TRBV7-2 combines with J gene TRBJ2-1; D gene ambiguous. The J call may be incorrect, as the DNA end agrees better with TRBJ2-7. The CDR3 consists of 14 residues. Germline CDR1 SGHTA, CDR2 FQGNSA. CDR3 in amino acids: CASSTSRLAYEQYF. The CDR3 coding sequence is TGTGCCAGCAGCACCTCGAGGCTGGCCTACGAGCAGTACTTC.

This clonotype was observed once. This chain links TRBV5-1 with TRBJ1-5; a weak D match, TRBD1 (5 bases). Germline CDR1 reads SGHRS; CDR2 reads YFSETQ. Trimming removed 0 bases from V and 7 bases from J, with 14 bases in between. The CDR3 runs 15 residues. The CDR3 DNA is TGCGCCAGCAGCTTGGCAGGGCAGGCATCCCAGCCCCAGCATTTT. This translates into CASSLAGQASQPQHF.

The chain is built from TRBV10-3 and TRBJ1-6, with D maybe TRBD1 (5 bases). Trimming left V 11 bases short and J 8 bases short, with 19 bases between. The CDR3 is 14 residues long. CDR1 and CDR2 from the germline V gene are ENHRY and SYGVKD. The CDR3 DNA reads as TGTGCCGCCGCCGCGGGACTTGGGGATTCACCCCTCCACTTT. Protein sequence: CAAAAGLGDSPLHF.

The rearrangement joins TRBV4-1 to TRBJ2-1, with 7 bases aligning to TRBD1. The DNA end favors TRBJ2-7, so the J call may be wrong. The CDR3 has 16 residues. Per germline, CDR1 MGHRA and CDR2 YSYEKL. CDR3 amino acids: CASSRPGGYSYNEQYF. As DNA, the CDR3 is TGCGCCAGCAGCCGTCCAGGGGGTTACTCCTACAATGAGCAGTACTTC.

This clonotype appeared once. J is TRBJ1-2 and V is TRBV27; D might be TRBD1 (6 bases). CDR1 and CDR2 (germline): MNHEY, SMNVEV (reference sequence). V was pared by 7 bases and J by 3 bases, with 18 bases between. CDR3 length: 15 amino acids. Written as DNA, the CDR3 is TGTGCCAGCACCTCCCTAGGGGGGTGGGACTATGGCTACACCTTC. This codes for CASTSLGGWDYGYTF.

In DNA form, the CDR3 reads TGCAGTGCTCGTCAGCGGATTTTTTCCTACGAGCAGTACTTC. Protein sequence: CSARQRIFSYEQYF. The V gene is TRBV20-1, the J gene TRBJ2-7; perhaps TRBD2 as D (5 bases). V lost 5 bases and J 1 base, leaving 15 bases between the germline ends. The CDR3 has 14 amino acids. Germline V gene lookup returns CDR1 DFQATT and CDR2 SNEGSKA (reference sequence).

This clonotype was counted between two and nine times. The chain couples TRBV6-2 or TRBV6-3 to TRBJ1-2; tentative D call: TRBD1 (5 bases). Germline V gives CDR1 MNHEY, CDR2 SVGEGT. CDR3 length equals 13 residues. V shed 7 bases and J shed 0 bases, with 9 bases lying between them. The CDR3 reads CASTRDSNYGYTF. CDR3 in DNA: TGTGCCAGCACCCGGGACTCTAACTATGGCTACACCTTC.

The table lists this clonotype with a few counts. This rearrangement joins TRBV29-1 to TRBJ2-4; 12 bases are a match to TRBD1. The tail of the sequence fits TRBJ2-7 better, so the J call may be wrong. CDR1 is SQVTM, CDR2 ANQGSEA, per germline. The CDR3 is 14 residues long. This chain's CDR3 is CSVETGTGGDEQYF. CDR3 coding DNA: TGCAGCGTTGAGACCGGGACAGGGGGCGACGAGCAGTACTTC.

The chain is built from TRBV12-3 or TRBV12-4 and TRBJ2-3; 10 bases agree with TRBD1. V lost 10 bases to trimming and J lost 3 bases; unmatched junction nucleotides: 10. The CDR3 loop spans 15 amino acids. As DNA, the CDR3 is TGTGCCACTTCGTTGGGGACAGGGGAAACAGATACGCAGTATTTT. Its translation: CATSLGTGETDTQYF.

Here the CDR3 DNA reads TGTGCCAGCAGCGTGACTAGCGGGGGGCTAAGCTTGGCCTACGAGCAGTACTTC. Protein: CASSVTSGGLSLAYEQYF. V is TRBV7-2 and J is TRBJ2-7; 13 nucleotides line up with TRBD2. This CDR3 comprises 18 residues. The V and J ends lost 5 bases and 2 bases, in that order; junction bases with no gene match: 12. The germline V gene has CDR1 SGHTA and CDR2 FQGNSA.

In the case of this clonotype: At one boundary the junction diverges from the germline segment, which might be a read error. The genes are TRBV7-2 and TRBJ2-3, with D tentatively TRBD2 (5 bases). Germline V gives CDR1 SGHTA, CDR2 FQGNSA. The CDR3 runs to 15 residues. The CDR3 sequence is CASSMVRGGTETQYF. The CDR3 region has the DNA TGTGCCAGCAGCATGGTACGGGGTGGAACAGAGACGCAGTATTTT.

The chain has TRBV6-6 and TRBJ2-7; tentatively, D is TRBD1 or TRBD2 (5 bases each). Trimming took 2 bases from V and 6 from J, leaving 17 bases between them. The CDR3 spans 15 residues. Germline values: CDR1 MNHNY, CDR2 SVGAGI (reference sequence). The CDR3 is CASSYGDPSLSEQYF. The CDR3 nucleotides read TGTGCCAGCAGTTACGGGGACCCCTCCCTGAGCGAGCAGTACTTC.